Listed below are T cell receptor beta chains from one sample, sequenced in a study of shared clonotypes between healthy human individuals. Data came from immunoSEQ multiplex PCR; TCRdb stores just in-frame clones and leaves some out. The sample has roughly 2.5 million clones; around 90% are singletons. The specimen was naive CD4+ T cells sorted from blood. These receptor sequences come from a man between 18 and 35 years old in good health. The CDR3 runs from the conserved cysteine through the conserved F or W. Fields, in order: V gene, clone size, J gene, D gene, CDR3 protein, CDR3 DNA. A D gene is named only where the DNA matches it firmly. For some rows the clone size is stated as once, few or many, or as a class when expanded; others skip it.

v_call: TRBV7-2
clone_size: -
j_call: TRBJ2-3
d_call: -
cdr3_aa: CASSPGRASDTQYF
cdr3_nt: TGTGCCAGCAGCCCTGGGCGGGCATCAGATACGCAGTATTTT

v_call: TRBV7-9
clone_size: -
j_call: TRBJ2-1
d_call: TRBD1
cdr3_aa: CASSLDLDRGGFEQFF
cdr3_nt: TGTGCCAGCAGCTTAGACCTGGACAGGGGAGGATTTGAGCAGTTCTTC

v_call: TRBV7-7
clone_size: -
j_call: TRBJ2-5
d_call: TRBD1
cdr3_aa: CASSSGTAQETQYF
cdr3_nt: TGTGCTAGCAGCTCCGGGACAGCCCAAGAGACCCAGTACTTC

v_call: TRBV19
clone_size: -
j_call: TRBJ2-2
d_call: TRBD2
cdr3_aa: CASMKGTSYTGELFF
cdr3_nt: TGTGCCAGTATGAAAGGGACTAGCTACACCGGGGAGCTGTTTTTT

v_call: TRBV5-1
clone_size: -
j_call: TRBJ1-1
d_call: TRBD1
cdr3_aa: CASSWDSGATEAFF
cdr3_nt: TGCGCCAGCAGCTGGGACAGTGGTGCCACTGAAGCTTTCTTT

v_call: TRBV30
clone_size: -
j_call: TRBJ1-2
d_call: TRBD1
cdr3_aa: CAWRFGTGSYGYTF
cdr3_nt: TGTGCCTGGAGGTTCGGGACAGGGAGTTATGGCTACACCTTC

v_call: TRBV5-1
clone_size: once
j_call: TRBJ1-2
d_call: TRBD1
cdr3_aa: CASSTSGTGGYGYTF
cdr3_nt: TGCGCCAGCAGCACCTCCGGGACAGGGGGCTATGGCTACACCTTC

v_call: TRBV7-2
clone_size: -
j_call: TRBJ2-3
d_call: TRBD2
cdr3_aa: CASGSGRYTDTQYF
cdr3_nt: TGTGCCAGCGGCAGCGGGAGGTACACAGATACGCAGTATTTT

v_call: TRBV6-5
clone_size: -
j_call: TRBJ1-2
d_call: -
cdr3_aa: CASSSVGGYTF
cdr3_nt: TGTGCCAGCAGTTCCGTAGGTGGCTACACCTTC

v_call: TRBV9
clone_size: -
j_call: TRBJ1-1
d_call: -
cdr3_aa: CASSGGGGLEAFF
cdr3_nt: TGTGCCAGCAGCGGTGGGGGCGGACTTGAAGCTTTCTTT

v_call: TRBV20-1
clone_size: -
j_call: TRBJ2-1
d_call: TRBD1
cdr3_aa: CSAGEGAEQFF
cdr3_nt: TGCAGTGCTGGCGAGGGGGCTGAGCAGTTCTTC

v_call: TRBV7-6
clone_size: -
j_call: TRBJ2-3
d_call: -
cdr3_aa: CASSLGERNTDTQYF
cdr3_nt: TGTGCCAGCAGCTTAGGAGAGCGAAACACAGATACGCAGTATTTT

v_call: TRBV11-3
clone_size: -
j_call: TRBJ1-1
d_call: -
cdr3_aa: CASSFGVGNTEAFF
cdr3_nt: TGTGCCAGCAGCTTTGGGGTGGGGAACACTGAAGCTTTCTTT

v_call: TRBV23-1
clone_size: -
j_call: TRBJ1-3
d_call: -
cdr3_aa: CASTTLGIARDTIYF
cdr3_nt: TGCGCCAGCACTACCCTCGGAATAGCACGAGACACCATATATTTT

v_call: TRBV7-2
clone_size: -
j_call: TRBJ1-2
d_call: TRBD1
cdr3_aa: CASSWAGTANYGYTF
cdr3_nt: TGTGCCAGCAGCTGGGCCGGGACAGCTAACTATGGCTACACCTTC

v_call: TRBV5-1
clone_size: -
j_call: TRBJ2-3
d_call: -
cdr3_aa: CASREQPTDTQYF
cdr3_nt: TGCGCCAGCAGAGAACAGCCCACAGATACGCAGTATTTT

v_call: TRBV6-4
clone_size: once
j_call: TRBJ2-7
d_call: -
cdr3_aa: CASRCLGCYEQYF
cdr3_nt: TGTGCCAGCAGATGTTTGGGTTGCTACGAGCAGTACTTC

v_call: TRBV27
clone_size: -
j_call: TRBJ1-3
d_call: TRBD1
cdr3_aa: CASRVGTGSGNTIYF
cdr3_nt: TGTGCCAGCAGGGTCGGGACAGGCTCTGGAAACACCATATATTTT

v_call: TRBV9
clone_size: -
j_call: TRBJ2-7
d_call: -
cdr3_aa: CASSVVPTSSYEQYF
cdr3_nt: TGTGCCAGCAGCGTAGTCCCGACGAGCTCCTACGAGCAGTACTTC

v_call: TRBV2
clone_size: once
j_call: TRBJ1-2
d_call: -
cdr3_aa: CARHREHGYTF
cdr3_nt: TGTGCCAGACACAGGGAGCATGGCTACACCTTC

v_call: TRBV10-3
clone_size: -
j_call: TRBJ2-3
d_call: TRBD2
cdr3_aa: CAIGPSGGTDTQYF
cdr3_nt: TGTGCCATCGGGCCTAGCGGGGGCACAGATACGCAGTATTTT

v_call: TRBV2
clone_size: -
j_call: TRBJ2-5
d_call: -
cdr3_aa: CASSARGWDQETQYF
cdr3_nt: TGTGCCAGCAGTGCCAGGGGATGGGACCAAGAGACCCAGTACTTC

v_call: TRBV6-5
clone_size: -
j_call: TRBJ2-2
d_call: -
cdr3_aa: CASRPQATGELFF
cdr3_nt: TGTGCCAGCAGGCCACAGGCGACCGGGGAGCTGTTTTTT

v_call: TRBV15
clone_size: -
j_call: TRBJ2-1
d_call: -
cdr3_aa: CATSRDPGTAYNEQFF
cdr3_nt: TGTGCCACCAGCAGAGATCCCGGGACGGCATACAATGAGCAGTTCTTC

v_call: TRBV2
clone_size: -
j_call: TRBJ2-7
d_call: -
cdr3_aa: CASSFSYEQYF
cdr3_nt: TGTGCCAGCAGTTTTTCCTACGAGCAGTACTTC

v_call: TRBV4-2
clone_size: -
j_call: TRBJ2-2
d_call: -
cdr3_aa: CASSQWGGNTGELFF
cdr3_nt: TGTGCCAGCAGCCAGTGGGGCGGGAACACCGGGGAGCTGTTTTTT

v_call: TRBV15
clone_size: -
j_call: TRBJ2-7
d_call: TRBD2
cdr3_aa: CATSRLGTSGSSYEQYF
cdr3_nt: TGTGCCACCAGCAGACTTGGGACTAGCGGGAGTTCCTACGAGCAGTACTTC

v_call: TRBV6-5
clone_size: -
j_call: TRBJ2-3
d_call: -
cdr3_aa: CASSYSTGTDTQYF
cdr3_nt: TGTGCCAGCAGTTACTCGACCGGCACAGATACGCAGTATTTT

v_call: TRBV27
clone_size: -
j_call: TRBJ2-5
d_call: -
cdr3_aa: CASSLRQGKTETQYF
cdr3_nt: TGTGCCAGCAGTTTACGCCAGGGGAAGACAGAGACCCAGTACTTC

v_call: TRBV10-2
clone_size: once
j_call: TRBJ1-1
d_call: TRBD1
cdr3_aa: CASMGQASTEAFF
cdr3_nt: TGCGCCAGCATGGGACAGGCGAGCACTGAAGCTTTCTTT

v_call: TRBV12-5
clone_size: -
j_call: TRBJ2-5
d_call: TRBD2
cdr3_aa: CASGLGLAGASYQETQYF
cdr3_nt: TGTGCTAGTGGTTTGGGACTAGCGGGGGCCTCGTACCAAGAGACCCAGTACTTC

v_call: TRBV4-2
clone_size: -
j_call: TRBJ2-3
d_call: -
cdr3_aa: CASSPGTSTDTQYF
cdr3_nt: TGTGCCAGCAGCCCCGGGACTAGCACAGATACGCAGTATTTT

v_call: TRBV6-5
clone_size: -
j_call: TRBJ1-5
d_call: TRBD1
cdr3_aa: CASSPRQGAQPQHF
cdr3_nt: TGTGCCAGCAGTCCCCGACAGGGCGCTCAGCCCCAGCATTTT

v_call: TRBV11-2
clone_size: -
j_call: TRBJ2-5
d_call: TRBD2
cdr3_aa: CASSLIPPGLAPGVDQYF
cdr3_nt: TGTGCCAGCAGCCTAATACCTCCGGGACTAGCGCCAGGAGTGGACCAGTACTTC

v_call: TRBV6-5
clone_size: -
j_call: TRBJ2-7
d_call: TRBD1
cdr3_aa: CASSLGQGLEQYF
cdr3_nt: TGTGCCAGCAGTTTGGGACAGGGCCTCGAGCAGTACTTC

v_call: TRBV30
clone_size: -
j_call: TRBJ1-6
d_call: -
cdr3_aa: CAWSRDGSPLHF
cdr3_nt: TGTGCCTGGAGTAGGGATGGTTCACCCCTCCACTTT

v_call: TRBV5-1
clone_size: -
j_call: TRBJ1-1
d_call: -
cdr3_aa: CASSLDSSKNTEAFF
cdr3_nt: TGCGCCAGCAGCTTGGACTCATCCAAGAACACTGAAGCTTTCTTT

v_call: TRBV27
clone_size: -
j_call: TRBJ1-2
d_call: -
cdr3_aa: CASRPGPPYGYTF
cdr3_nt: TGTGCCAGCAGGCCGGGACCGCCCTATGGCTACACCTTC

v_call: TRBV7-2
clone_size: -
j_call: TRBJ1-1
d_call: TRBD1
cdr3_aa: CASSSRQGWNTEAFF
cdr3_nt: TGTGCCAGCAGCTCGCGACAGGGCTGGAACACTGAAGCTTTCTTT

v_call: TRBV4-1
clone_size: -
j_call: TRBJ1-2
d_call: -
cdr3_aa: CASSQEGQIYGYTF
cdr3_nt: TGCGCCAGCAGCCAAGAAGGACAGATCTATGGCTACACCTTC

v_call: TRBV6-1
clone_size: -
j_call: TRBJ2-5
d_call: TRBD1
cdr3_aa: CASSDPRTGKETQYF
cdr3_nt: TGTGCCAGCAGCGACCCCCGGACAGGGAAAGAGACCCAGTACTTC

v_call: TRBV11-2
clone_size: -
j_call: TRBJ1-1
d_call: TRBD1
cdr3_aa: CASSSTGTGYTEAFF
cdr3_nt: TGTGCCAGCAGCTCGACCGGGACAGGGTACACTGAAGCTTTCTTT

v_call: TRBV7-2
clone_size: -
j_call: TRBJ2-3
d_call: TRBD2
cdr3_aa: CASSLAGYLREGSDTQYF
cdr3_nt: TGTGCCAGCAGCTTAGCCGGATATCTGCGGGAGGGATCAGATACGCAGTATTTT

v_call: TRBV5-1
clone_size: -
j_call: TRBJ2-5
d_call: -
cdr3_aa: CASSSGASQETQYF
cdr3_nt: TGCGCCAGCAGCTCGGGAGCTAGCCAAGAGACCCAGTACTTC

v_call: TRBV28
clone_size: -
j_call: TRBJ1-1
d_call: TRBD1
cdr3_aa: CASNFGQGNTEAFF
cdr3_nt: TGTGCCAGCAACTTCGGACAGGGCAACACTGAAGCTTTCTTT

v_call: TRBV28
clone_size: -
j_call: TRBJ1-5
d_call: TRBD1
cdr3_aa: CASSLVSGQGSQPQHF
cdr3_nt: TGTGCCAGCAGTTTAGTTTCGGGACAGGGAAGTCAGCCCCAGCATTTT

v_call: TRBV30
clone_size: -
j_call: TRBJ1-5
d_call: -
cdr3_aa: CAWSPRSNQPQHF
cdr3_nt: TGTGCCTGGAGTCCACGGAGCAATCAGCCCCAGCATTTT

v_call: TRBV30
clone_size: -
j_call: TRBJ2-4
d_call: -
cdr3_aa: CALGTLAKNIQYF
cdr3_nt: TGTGCCCTTGGGACTCTAGCCAAAAACATTCAGTACTTC